This entry lists 10 T cell receptor beta chains sequenced from one sample in a study of identical twins. TCRdb re-derived calls from the 5' RACE reads in MiXCR, one entry per CDR3 protein. The data show around 530,000 distinct CDR3 sequences, 13% to 15% seen once. The data also belong to a second study, concerning yellow fever vaccine responses in identical twins.

Sequenced sample: CD4+ T cells sorted from blood. The receptor source for this set is a young woman in good health.

The chain is built from TRBV12-3 or TRBV12-4 and TRBJ2-3; 7 bases map to TRBD2. The CDR3 spans 14 residues. The V segment lost 1 base and the J segment 5 bases; nucleotides outside the gene matches: 3. The CDR3 region has the DNA TGTGCCAGCAGTTTAGGGCGGGGGAGAGATACGCAGTATTTT. It is translated as CASSLGRGRDTQYF.

J is TRBJ1-1 and V is TRBV6-5, with D unresolved. The CDR3 spans 14 residues. Germline lookup yields CDR1 MNHEY and CDR2 SVGAGI. V gave up 0 bases and J gave up 5 bases, with 10 bases separating them. CDR3 coding DNA: TGTGCCAGCAGTTACTCGTCCCCTCAGACTGAAGCTTTCTTT. Protein product: CASSYSSPQTEAFF.

V usage is TRBV15 and J usage is TRBJ2-1; possible D gene TRBD2, 6 bases. The CDR3 runs to 17 residues. The germline V gene has CDR1 LNHNV and CDR2 YYDKDF (reference sequence). Trimming took off 5 bases at V and 2 bases at J, with 19 bases between the two ends. CDR3 in DNA: TGTGCCACCAGCCCCCCCGGAAGGCTAGCGCCCTACAATGAGCAGTTCTTC. This translates into CATSPPGRLAPYNEQFF.

This clonotype has just a few counts. J is TRBJ2-7 and V is TRBV28, with 7 bases lining up with TRBD1. The CDR3 contains 18 residues. V gave up 5 bases and J gave up 3 bases; unmatched junction bases: 19. CDR1 and CDR2 from the germline V gene are MDHEN and SYDVKM. The CDR3 DNA reads TGTGCCAGCAGTCCCCGAGCCACAAGATTGGACAGGCGCTACGAGCAGTACTTC. Translated, it gives CASSPRATRLDRRYEQYF.

The chain couples TRBV20-1 to TRBJ2-3; either TRBD1 or TRBD2 may supply D (5 bases each). CDR1 is DFQATT, CDR2 SNEGSKA, per germline (reference sequence). The V and J ends lost 5 bases and 3 bases respectively, with 24 bases between them. This CDR3 has 17 residues. CDR3 loop: CSARSSPGTGATDTQYF. DNA of the CDR3: TGCAGTGCTCGATCGTCACCCGGGACCGGAGCAACAGATACGCAGTATTTT.

Only a few counts were recorded for this clonotype. The rearrangement uses TRBV3-1 and TRBJ1-1, with D possibly matching TRBD1 (5 bases). Looked up from germline, CDR1 is LGHDT and CDR2 is YNNKEL (reference sequence). This CDR3 is 14 amino acids long. Trimming pared 2 bases from V and 4 bases from J, leaving 11 bases between. The CDR3 sequence is CASSQQGGGTEAFF. DNA of the CDR3: TGTGCCAGCAGCCAACAAGGCGGGGGCACTGAAGCTTTCTTT.

The chain carries TRBV20-1 and TRBJ2-7; the D is unclear. Per the germline V gene, CDR1 is DFQATT and CDR2 is SNEGSKA (reference sequence). This CDR3 is built from 13 residues. V lost 6 bases, J lost 0 bases, and 12 bases lay in between. CDR3 DNA: TGCAGTGCCCCCTCTTCGGCCTCCTACGAGCAGTACTTC. Translation gives CSAPSSASYEQYF.

This clonotype turned up a few times. V and J are TRBV5-6 and TRBJ2-6; D is unresolved. The CDR3 consists of 15 residues. CDR1 is SGHDT and CDR2 is YYEEEE in the germline V gene. V lost 2 bases, J lost 1 base, and 7 bases lay in between. This CDR3 reads CASSFKMSGANVLTF. DNA for the CDR3: TGTGCCAGCAGCTTTAAGATGTCTGGGGCCAACGTCCTGACTTTC. Full variable domain (outside the CDR3, taken from reference TRBV5-6 and TRBJ2-6): DAGVTQSPTHLIKTRGQQVTLRCSPKSGHDTVSWYQQALGQGPQFIFQYYEEEERQRGNFPDRFSGHQFPNYSSELNVNALLLGDSALYLCASSFKMSGANVLTFGAGSRLTVL.

Many counts were recorded for this clonotype. The CDR3 nucleotides read TGTGCCAGCAGTCCGGGACTACCCGATTCCTATACGCAGTATTTT. Protein sequence: CASSPGLPDSYTQYF. The chain combines TRBV12-3 or TRBV12-4 with TRBJ2-3; 7 bases agree with TRBD2. Trimming removed 5 bases from V and 7 bases from J; junction bases left unmatched: 12. This CDR3 contains 15 residues.

This clonotype was seen a handful of times. V is TRBV27 and J is TRBJ2-1; 8 bases fit TRBD2. This CDR3 is built from 16 residues. J lost 3 bases, V lost 0 bases, and 4 bases had no gene match. CDR1 is MNHEY, CDR2 SMNVEV, per germline (reference sequence). CDR3 sequence (DNA): TGTGCCAGCAGTTTATCTTCGGGAGGGTTCTACAATGAGCAGTTCTTC. Amino acid sequence: CASSLSSGGFYNEQFF.